The 20 T cell receptor beta chains listed next were all sequenced from one sample in a study of CD8+ T cells in alopecia areata listed by TCRdb under 2018. Taken with the paper, the label for time point translates to: baseline before oral tofacitinib. The library was built by means of the immunoSEQ multiplex PCR assay. RNA was extracted from all samples and reverse transcribed into cDNA as template for TCR sequencing. TCRdb carries this immuneACCESS record with in-frame sequences only. Its versions omit some clonotypes, under half of them owing to an unresolved V gene in the studies checked, with the rest unexplained. Across this sample there are approximately 61,000 clones, with about 96% seen only once. Approximately 24% of the sample comes from the top ten. The sequencing here drew on CD8+ T cells sorted from blood, taken at week 0. The receptors originated from a human donor with alopecia areata.

The rearrangement uses TRBV2 and TRBJ1-1, with D possibly being TRBD1 (5 bases). Germline values: CDR1 SNHLY, CDR2 FYNNEI. V shed 0 bases and J shed 4 bases, with 9 bases lying between them. CDR3 length: 14 amino acids. DNA of the CDR3: TGTGCCAGCAGTGAAGCCGACGGGACCACTGAAGCTTTCTTT. Residues: CASSEADGTTEAFF.

The chain recombines TRBV29-1 with TRBJ2-3; D is tentatively TRBD1 or TRBD2 (5 bases each). V lost 5 bases, J lost 2 bases, and 11 bases lay in between. Germline V gene sequence: CDR1 SQVTM, CDR2 ANQGSEA. This CDR3 contains 13 residues. The CDR3 nucleotides read TGCAGCGTTCCAGGGACCTTCACAGATACGCAGTATTTT. Its protein is CSVPGTFTDTQYF.

The chain is built from TRBV4-1 and TRBJ2-5, with TRBD2 identical over 11 bases. Trimming at V came to 3 bases and at J to 1 base, leaving 13 bases not matched to a gene. The germline V gene encodes CDR1 MGHRA and CDR2 YSYEKL. The CDR3 runs to 19 residues. This CDR3 reads CASSHARLAGRGPQETQYF. As DNA, the CDR3 is TGCGCCAGCAGCCACGCGCGACTAGCGGGGAGGGGGCCCCAAGAGACCCAGTACTTC.

This chain uses TRBV29-1 with TRBJ2-5, with D uncertain. Judging by the DNA end, TRBJ2-7 fits better; the J call may be wrong. Looked up from germline, CDR1 is SQVTM and CDR2 is ANQGSEA. This CDR3 region has 14 residues. This CDR3 reads CSVEDRSRPYEQYF. The CDR3 DNA follows: TGCAGCGTTGAAGATCGAAGCAGACCCTACGAGCAGTACTTC.

This chain connects TRBV29-1 to TRBJ2-3; D is undetermined. The V end was cut by 4 bases, the J end by 6 bases, with 14 bases between. The CDR3 is 13 amino acids. The V gene's germline CDR1 is SQVTM and CDR2 ANQGSEA. As DNA, the CDR3 is TGCAGCGTTGTGTGGGTAGCAGGTGATACGCAGTATTTT. Translated: CSVVWVAGDTQYF.

The table lists this clone with a count of one. The chain is built from TRBV30 and TRBJ1-2, with D tentatively TRBD1 (5 bases). Germline loops: CDR1 GTSNPN, CDR2 SVGIG (reference sequence). Trimming shortened V by 5 bases and J by 4 bases, and 17 bases separated the two germline ends. The CDR3 runs 14 residues. CDR3 amino acids: CAWATVPHGYGYTF. The CDR3 nucleotides read TGTGCCTGGGCGACAGTCCCCCACGGCTATGGCTACACCTTC.

The V gene is TRBV9, the J gene TRBJ2-3; the D gene is possibly TRBD1 (5 bases). Germline lookup yields CDR1 SGDLS and CDR2 YYNGEE. This CDR3 comprises 15 residues. V was trimmed by 4 bases and J by 4 bases, leaving 16 bases between them. The CDR3, as DNA: TGTGCCAGCAGCCCCGTGTCAGGGCTGGCAGATACGCAGTATTTT. It is translated as CASSPVSGLADTQYF.

The chain combines TRBV30 with TRBJ2-3; either TRBD1 or TRBD2 may supply D (5 bases each). Per germline, CDR1 GTSNPN and CDR2 SVGIG (reference sequence). V lost 2 bases and J 4 bases, leaving 13 bases between the germline ends. The CDR3 length is 14 residues. The CDR3 is CAWSRGAGADTQYF. DNA of the CDR3: TGTGCCTGGAGTAGGGGAGCAGGAGCAGATACGCAGTATTTT.

V usage is TRBV28 and J usage is TRBJ1-1; 8 bases fit TRBD1. Trimming took 6 bases from V and 4 from J; bases not matched to a gene: 10. Germline CDR1 reads MDHEN; CDR2 reads SYDVKM. This CDR3 spans 15 amino acids. The CDR3 protein is CASSRSRGHVTEAFF. In DNA, the CDR3 is TGTGCCAGCAGCCGTAGCAGGGGGCATGTCACTGAAGCTTTCTTT.

This rearrangement joins TRBV7-2 to TRBJ2-3; the match to TRBD1 covers 7 bases. The germline CDR1 and CDR2 sequences are SGHTA and FQGNSA. This CDR3 has 16 amino acids. V lost 5 bases to trimming and J lost 0 bases; unmatched junction nucleotides: 8. This chain's CDR3 is CASSLRQGLSTDTQYF. CDR3 in DNA: TGTGCCAGCAGCCTCCGACAGGGATTGAGCACAGATACGCAGTATTTT. The full variable domain, rest sourced from reference TRBV7-2 and TRBJ2-3, is GAGVSQSPSNKVTEKGKDVELRCDPISGHTALYWYRQSLGQGLEFLIYFQGNSAPDKSGLPSDRFSAERTGGSVSTLTIQRTQQEDSAVYLCASSLRQGLSTDTQYFGPGTRLTVL.

The V gene is TRBV7-2, the J gene TRBJ1-3, with D perhaps matching TRBD1 (5 bases). The V and J ends lost 1 base and 4 bases respectively, with 11 bases between them. The CDR3 spans 15 residues. Germline-derived CDR1 and CDR2 are SGHTA and FQGNSA. Here the CDR3 reads CASSLDGTVGNTIYF. The CDR3, as DNA: TGTGCCAGCAGCTTAGACGGGACCGTGGGAAACACCATATATTTT.

The chain employs TRBV25-1 and TRBJ1-2; D unresolved. V lost 1 base, J lost 6 bases, and 9 bases lay in between. Germline CDR1 is MGHDK and CDR2 is SYGVNS. The CDR3 has 13 amino acids. The CDR3 DNA reads as TGTGCCAGCAGTGAATCCCCCACCCATGGCTACACCTTC. Translating it yields CASSESPTHGYTF.

This chain uses TRBV4-1 with TRBJ2-7; unclear D gene. Germline V gives CDR1 MGHRA, CDR2 YSYEKL. The V gene lost 0 bases and the J gene lost 4 bases, with 10 bases spanning the gap. The CDR3 length is 14 residues. The CDR3 region is CASSQESGIYEQYF. CDR3 DNA sequence: TGCGCCAGCAGCCAAGAATCAGGTATATACGAGCAGTACTTC.

The chain carries TRBV4-1 and TRBJ2-7, with 11 bases fitting TRBD1. From germline, CDR1 is MGHRA and CDR2 YSYEKL. The CDR3 is made up of 12 amino acids. V was clipped by 6 bases and J by 6 bases; unmatched bases: 1. Here the CDR3 DNA reads TGCGCCAGCAGGGGGACAGGGGGCGAGCAGTACTTC. It codes for CASRGTGGEQYF.

This clone was seen once. The V gene is TRBV11-2, the J gene TRBJ2-7; TRBD1 aligns across 11 bases. The CDR3 runs to 15 residues. Per germline, CDR1 SGHAT and CDR2 FQNNGV. V lost 3 bases and J lost 5; bases outside the gene matches: 6. The CDR3 sequence: CASSFPGQGGDEQYF. In DNA, the CDR3 is TGTGCCAGCAGCTTTCCGGGACAGGGGGGGGACGAGCAGTACTTC.

This rearrangement joins TRBV19 to TRBJ2-2; D is undetermined. With 6 bases removed from V and 0 bases from J, the gap between germline ends came to 8 bases. Germline CDR1 is LNHDA and CDR2 is SQIVND (reference sequence). CDR3 length: 14 amino acids. Here the CDR3 DNA reads TGTGCCAGTAGCCTCACCCCGAACACCGGGGAGCTGTTTTTT. Translated: CASSLTPNTGELFF.

The chain couples TRBV5-1 to TRBJ2-1, with 7 bases identical to TRBD1. The germline V gene encodes CDR1 SGHRS and CDR2 YFSETQ. The CDR3 extends over 15 amino acids. The ends lost 4 bases at V and 2 bases at J; junction bases unmatched: 6. The CDR3 sequence is CASSPGTDPYNEQFF. The CDR3 coding sequence is TGCGCCAGCAGCCCCGGGACAGATCCCTACAATGAGCAGTTCTTC.

J is TRBJ2-3 and V is TRBV7-2; 10 bases match TRBD2. CDR3 size: 17 residues. The V and J ends lost 1 base and 3 bases, in that order; junction bases with no gene match: 7. Germline V CDR1 and CDR2: SGHTA, FQGNSA. As DNA, the CDR3 is TGTGCCAGCAGCTTAGTGGGAGCGGGGGGGCCGACAGATACGCAGTATTTT. It translates to CASSLVGAGGPTDTQYF.

The rearrangement links TRBV4-3 to TRBJ1-1, with TRBD1 as a possible D gene (6 bases). There are 19 residues in the CDR3. V was clipped by 4 bases and J by 0 bases, with 24 bases between them. Looked up from germline, CDR1 is LGHNA and CDR2 is YSLEER. CDR3 coding DNA: TGCGCCAGCAGCCTCCGAGAGGTGGTGGTGGGGGCATTGAACACTGAAGCTTTCTTT. Translated: CASSLREVVVGALNTEAFF.

The J gene is TRBJ2-3, the V gene TRBV6-5, with D possibly matching TRBD1 (6 bases). CDR3 size: 14 residues. The germline V gene has CDR1 MNHEY and CDR2 SVGAGI. The ends were cut back, 8 bases at V and 2 bases at J, with 14 bases in the middle. CDR3 protein: CASGPQGPTDTQYF. In nucleotides, the CDR3 is TGTGCCAGCGGACCACAGGGACCCACAGATACGCAGTATTTT.